Each of the 32 T cell receptor beta chains below was sequenced from the same sample in a study of cytomegalovirus exposure and HLA in healthy donors. The repertoire was sequenced with immunoSEQ multiplex PCR; TCRdb's copy has only in-frame clones and lacks some. The profile shows about 130,000 clones, 80% to 90% of them singletons. Sequenced material: PBMCs. The receptors here all came from a woman aged 18-29 years in good health and CMV-seropositive.

The chain employs TRBV6-1 and TRBJ1-2; D unresolved. Trimming took off 5 bases at V and 4 bases at J, with 14 bases between the two ends. The CDR3 is 14 amino acids. CDR1 MNHNS and CDR2 SASEGT come from the germline V gene. The CDR3 sequence: CASSTMRKTYGYTF. CDR3 bases: TGTGCCAGCAGTACTATGCGAAAGACCTATGGCTACACCTTC.

The chain recombines TRBV7-3 with TRBJ1-3; possibly TRBD1 for D (5 bases). The CDR3 is 13 amino acids. Trimming removed 5 bases at V and 9 bases at J, with 14 bases between. Germline-derived CDR1 and CDR2 are SGHTA and FQGTGA. Written as DNA, the CDR3 is TGTGCCAGCAGCCCTTCCGTCGGGGGCACCATATATTTT. Its protein is CASSPSVGGTIYF.

The chain uses TRBV4-1 and TRBJ1-2; no clear D. The CDR3 consists of 14 residues. V gave up 1 base and J gave up 8 bases, with 14 bases separating them. Germline V gene sequence: CDR1 MGHRA, CDR2 YSYEKL. The CDR3: CASSQVSRSRGYTF. The CDR3 DNA sequence: TGCGCCAGCAGCCAAGTTAGTAGGAGCCGCGGCTACACCTTC.

In this sample, this clone turned up once. The J gene is TRBJ2-1, the V gene TRBV28; 11 bases are a match to TRBD2. Germline CDR1 and CDR2: MDHEN and SYDVKM. There are 14 residues in the CDR3. The V gene end was trimmed by 9 bases and the J gene end by 2 bases; junction bases not matched to a gene: 3. This CDR3 reads CASCSGGAYNEQFF. The CDR3 DNA sequence: TGTGCCAGTTGTAGCGGGGGGGCCTACAATGAGCAGTTCTTC.

V gene TRBV7-3 combines with J gene TRBJ2-6; 9 positions match TRBD1. Trimming removed 8 bases from V and 0 bases from J; junction bases left unmatched: 2. CDR1 is SGHTA and CDR2 is FQGTGA in the germline V gene. CDR3 length: 15 residues. CDR3 sequence reads: CASRDRDSGANVLTF. In DNA, the CDR3 is TGTGCCAGCCGGGACAGGGACTCTGGGGCCAACGTCCTGACTTTC.

The chain links TRBV6-5 to TRBJ2-1, with TRBD2 identical over 7 bases. The germline CDR1 and CDR2 sequences are MNHEY and SVGAGI. The ends lost 0 bases at V and 4 bases at J; junction bases unmatched: 3. The length of the CDR3 is 15 residues. CDR3 DNA sequence: TGTGCCAGCAGTTACTCCCAGGGAGGGTACAATGAGCAGTTCTTC. It encodes CASSYSQGGYNEQFF.

The CDR3 DNA sequence: TGTGCCAGCGAGGGCAGCGGGGGGGACCAAGAGACCCAGTACTTC. Translation: CASEGSGGDQETQYF. The J gene is TRBJ2-5, the V gene TRBV4-2, with 10 bases fitting TRBD2. V lost 8 bases, J lost 0 bases, and 6 bases stayed unmatched. Germline V lookup: CDR1 LGHNA, CDR2 YNFKEQ. CDR3 length equals 15 residues.

This clone showed up just once. The chain couples TRBV6-4 to TRBJ2-7, with 7 bases matching TRBD1. CDR3 size: 13 residues. Germline V gene data show CDR1 as MRHNA and CDR2 as SNTAGT. V shed 5 bases and J 4 bases; nucleotides not matched to a gene: 5. The CDR3 DNA reads TGTGCCAGCAGTCCCGACAGGGAGTACGAGCAGTACTTC. As protein: CASSPDREYEQYF.

This clone has just a few counts. This rearrangement joins TRBV19 to TRBJ2-1; D not certain. The V end was cut by 7 bases, the J end by 5 bases, with 15 bases between. The CDR3 runs to 14 residues. Germline V gene data show CDR1 as LNHDA and CDR2 as SQIVND (reference sequence). CDR3 loop: CASIAPSVNNEQFF. CDR3 sequence (DNA): TGTGCCAGTATAGCCCCCTCGGTGAACAATGAGCAGTTCTTC.

As regards this clone: One end of the junction varies from germline; a read error may be responsible. CDR3 DNA sequence: TGTGCTAGCAGCCCGATTAGCCAGAATTCACCCCTCCACTTT. This gives the protein CASSPISQNSPLHF. The V gene is TRBV7-7, the J gene TRBJ1-6, with D unresolved. In germline, CDR1 is SSHAT, CDR2 FNYEAQ (reference sequence). The CDR3 is 14 amino acids.

For the CDR3, the DNA is TGCAGCGCTTGGGGCGGGGACAGAAACTACGAGCAGTACTTC. Its protein is CSAWGGDRNYEQYF. The V and J genes are TRBV29-1 and TRBJ2-7; maybe TRBD1 (7 bases). V was pared by 7 bases and J by 3 bases, with 19 bases between. Germline V gene lookup returns CDR1 SQVTM and CDR2 ANQGSEA. This CDR3 has 14 residues.

This chain uses TRBV6-5 with TRBJ1-2; D not resolved. Germline CDR1 and CDR2: MNHEY and SVGAGI. V lost 0 bases and J 5 bases, leaving 10 bases between the germline ends. The CDR3 contains 14 residues. The CDR3 nucleotides read TGTGCCAGCAGTTACTCGATCTGGCCTTATGGCTACACCTTC. Residues: CASSYSIWPYGYTF.

This clone has just one count. The CDR3 region is CASSFRGGDTEAFF. The CDR3 DNA reads TGTGCCAGCAGTTTCCGTGGAGGGGACACTGAAGCTTTCTTT. The chain is built from TRBV6-5 and TRBJ1-1; weak D call: TRBD1 (5 bases). This CDR3 region has 14 residues. The germline V gene encodes CDR1 MNHEY and CDR2 SVGAGI. Trimming took off 4 bases at V and 3 bases at J, with 12 bases between the two ends.

V is TRBV5-6 and J is TRBJ2-7; D gene unclear. Germline V gives CDR1 SGHDT, CDR2 YYEEEE. The CDR3 consists of 12 residues. The V and J ends lost 1 base and 4 bases respectively, with 6 bases between them. CDR3 bases: TGTGCCAGCAGCTTGACAGAGTACGAGCAGTACTTC. Translated: CASSLTEYEQYF.

CDR3 coding DNA: TGTGCCAGCAGTCTCCTACAGGGACCCCATTCACCCCTCCACTTT. The encoded protein is CASSLLQGPHSPLHF. The chain carries TRBV28 and TRBJ1-6, with D possibly TRBD1 on 6 matching bases. The V end lost 5 bases, the J end lost 8 bases, and 16 bases lay between the germline ends. Germline V gene lookup returns CDR1 MDHEN and CDR2 SYDVKM. The CDR3 length is 15 residues.

CDR3 sequence reads: CASSRRQRTGELFF. CDR3 bases: TGTGCCAGCAGTCGCCGACAGAGAACCGGGGAGCTGTTTTTT. The chain couples TRBV6-5 to TRBJ2-2, with D perhaps TRBD1 (5 bases). This CDR3 spans 14 amino acids. Germline V CDR1 and CDR2: MNHEY, SVGAGI. Trimming left V 5 bases short and J 5 bases short, with 12 bases between.

V and J are TRBV18 and TRBJ2-7; a weak D match, TRBD1 (5 bases). The CDR3 extends over 15 amino acids. The ends were cut back, 1 base at V and 2 bases at J, with 12 bases in the middle. CDR1 is KGHSH, CDR2 LQKENI, per germline. The CDR3 nucleotides are TGTGCCAGCTCACCACGCGAGACAGTGACCTACGAGCAGTACTTC. Amino acid sequence: CASSPRETVTYEQYF.

The CDR3 spells CASSRAGGGANTDTQYF. CDR3 coding DNA: TGTGCCAGCAGCCGCGCCGGCGGGGGGGCCAACACAGATACGCAGTATTTT. The chain couples TRBV7-6 to TRBJ2-3, with TRBD2 matching over 9 bases. Germline V CDR1 and CDR2: SGHVS, FNYEAQ. The CDR3 has 17 residues. The V segment lost 5 bases and the J segment 2 bases; nucleotides outside the gene matches: 11.

The chain carries TRBV7-9 and TRBJ2-4; 7 nucleotides align to TRBD1. V trimming: 4 bases; J trimming: 8 bases; junction bases outside the gene matches: 8. This CDR3 spans 14 amino acids. Germline V CDR1 and CDR2: SEHNR, FQNEAQ (reference sequence). The CDR3 spells CASSYSGGRDIQYF. The CDR3, as DNA: TGTGCCAGCAGCTACTCAGGGGGTAGGGACATTCAGTACTTC.

The rearrangement links TRBV9 to TRBJ2-7, with D possibly TRBD1 on 5 matching bases. The CDR3 is made up of 12 amino acids. V lost 2 bases and J lost 7, with 10 bases in between. Germline V CDR1 and CDR2: SGDLS, YYNGEE. The CDR3 loop reads CASSVDSGEQYF. Here the CDR3 DNA reads TGTGCCAGCAGCGTTGACAGTGGGGAGCAGTACTTC.

The chain recombines TRBV11-3 with TRBJ2-3; TRBD2 agrees at 13 bases. J gave up 4 bases and V 4 bases, and 8 bases lay outside the gene matches. The CDR3 runs 17 residues. The germline V gene encodes CDR1 SGHNT and CDR2 YENEEA. The DNA of the CDR3 is TGTGCCAGCAGCTATGGACTAGCGGGGGAGGCCCCAGATACGCAGTATTTT. Protein sequence: CASSYGLAGEAPDTQYF.

Written as DNA, the CDR3 is TGTGCCAGCAGCGAGACAGGGAGTGGTACCTACGAGCAGTACTTC. Its translation is CASSETGSGTYEQYF. The chain recombines TRBV27 with TRBJ2-7; 7 bases agree with TRBD1. The CDR3 extends over 15 amino acids. The V gene end was trimmed by 6 bases and the J gene end by 2 bases; junction bases not matched to a gene: 10. CDR1 is MNHEY and CDR2 is SMNVEV in the germline V gene (reference sequence).

This chain joins TRBV30 and TRBJ1-1; unclear D gene. CDR3 length equals 16 residues. Germline V gene lookup returns CDR1 GTSNPN and CDR2 SVGIG (reference sequence). V lost 0 bases, J lost 5 bases, and 19 bases lay in between. The DNA of the CDR3 is TGTGCCTGGAGTGTATCCGGCAGGAAAGTGTGGACTGAAGCTTTCTTT. Translated: CAWSVSGRKVWTEAFF. The complete variable domain, with remaining parts taken from reference TRBV30 and TRBJ1-1, reads SQTIHQWPATLVQPVGSPLSLECTVEGTSNPNLYWYRQAAGRGLQLLFYSVGIGQISSEVPQNLSASRPQDRQFILSSKKLLLSDSGFYLCAWSVSGRKVWTEAFFGQGTRLTVV.

This chain joins TRBV10-1 and TRBJ1-2, with D unresolved. Germline CDR1 WNHNN, CDR2 SYGVQD (reference sequence). Trimming cost V 7 bases and J 6 bases, with 15 bases left between them. The CDR3 has 13 residues. CDR3 loop: CASNEIEGHGYTF. The DNA for the CDR3 is TGCGCCAGCAACGAGATTGAGGGTCATGGCTACACCTTC.

J is TRBJ2-7 and V is TRBV9, with a weak D call TRBD2 (6 bases). The V end lost 0 bases, the J end lost 0 bases, and 16 bases lay between the germline ends. The CDR3 is 17 amino acids. Germline V lookup: CDR1 SGDLS, CDR2 YYNGEE. CDR3 region: CASSVEGSGVSSYEQYF. The CDR3 DNA reads TGTGCCAGCAGCGTAGAAGGATCGGGGGTCAGCTCCTACGAGCAGTACTTC. Together with reference TRBV9 and TRBJ2-7, the CDR3 gives the full variable domain: DSGVTQTPKHLITATGQRVTLRCSPRSGDLSVYWYQQSLDQGLQFLIQYYNGEERAKGNILERFSAQQFPDLHSELNLSSLELGDSALYFCASSVEGSGVSSYEQYFGPGTRLTVT.

As concerns this clone: The junction and the germline gene differ at one end; a read error may be behind it. The rearrangement links TRBV25-1 to TRBJ2-3, with a weak D call TRBD2 (5 bases). Germline V gene lookup returns CDR1 MGHDK and CDR2 SYGVNS. The CDR3 is 12 residues long. CDR3 DNA: TGTGCCCGCAGGACGTCGGGGGATACGCAGTATTTT. This translates into CARRTSGDTQYF.

The rearrangement uses TRBV12-5 and TRBJ1-1, with 9 bases matching TRBD1. The germline V gene has CDR1 LGHNT and CDR2 FRNRAP. The CDR3 sequence is 18 residues long. V was clipped by 3 bases and J by 0 bases; unmatched bases: 11. As DNA, the CDR3 is TGTGCTAGTGGTTTAATACTTGGACAGGGGATAATGAACACTGAAGCTTTCTTT. This codes for CASGLILGQGIMNTEAFF.

The chain combines TRBV20-1 with TRBJ2-7; a possible D gene is TRBD2 (5 bases). With 6 bases removed from V and 4 bases from J, the gap between germline ends came to 10 bases. This CDR3 is built from 11 residues. CDR1 is DFQATT and CDR2 is SNEGSKA in the germline V gene (reference sequence). The CDR3 bases are TGCAGTGCAGTAGCGAGGTACGAGCAGTACTTC. It encodes CSAVARYEQYF.

The table lists this clone with a count of one. The rearrangement uses TRBV19 and TRBJ2-7, with TRBD2 matching 11 bases. V lost 5 bases and J lost 2; bases outside the gene matches: 5. CDR3 length equals 15 residues. The germline V gene has CDR1 LNHDA and CDR2 SQIVND (reference sequence). The DNA for the CDR3 is TGTGCCAGTAGTCACGGACTAGCGGGTGCCTACGAGCAGTACTTC. Protein: CASSHGLAGAYEQYF.

V gene TRBV6-1 combines with J gene TRBJ2-3; possible D gene TRBD1, 5 bases. Trimming took off 3 bases at V and 2 bases at J, with 6 bases between the two ends. The CDR3 has 13 amino acids. Per the germline V gene, CDR1 is MNHNS and CDR2 is SASEGT. In DNA form, the CDR3 reads TGTGCCAGCAGTGAGGACAACACAGATACGCAGTATTTT. It yields the protein CASSEDNTDTQYF.

The chain links TRBV18 to TRBJ1-4; D remains ambiguous. Germline V lookup: CDR1 KGHSH, CDR2 LQKENI. The CDR3 is made up of 16 amino acids. Trimming stripped 2 bases from V and 0 bases from J, with 10 bases between. The CDR3: CASSPNSGATNEKLFF. Written as DNA, the CDR3 is TGTGCCAGCTCACCAAACTCGGGTGCAACTAATGAAAAACTGTTTTTT.

The V gene is TRBV5-6, the J gene TRBJ2-3; no firm D call. The V end was cut by 1 base, the J end by 0 bases, with 9 bases between. Per the germline V gene, CDR1 is SGHDT and CDR2 is YYEEEE. The CDR3 is made up of 15 amino acids. For the CDR3, the DNA is TGTGCCAGCAGCTTGCGCGCCTCTAGCACAGATACGCAGTATTTT. This sequence encodes CASSLRASSTDTQYF.